This entry lists 18 T cell receptor beta chains sequenced from one sample in a study of OX40 agonist ivuxolimab in advanced cancers. Assay used: immunoSEQ multiplex PCR; TCRdb lists only in-frame clones, some missing. The table shows roughly 60,000 clones, with 80% to 95% occurring only once. Sequenced here: CD4+ or CD8+ T cells sorted from blood, sampled in a trial of the OX40 agonist ivuxolimab. The receptors come from an adult with an advanced solid tumor such as melanoma, head and neck, liver or kidney cancer.

J is TRBJ1-5 and V is TRBV7-8, with a tentative D call TRBD1 (5 bases). This CDR3 has 18 amino acids. The V gene's germline CDR1 is SGHVS and CDR2 FQNEAQ. V lost 1 base, J lost 7 bases, and 23 bases lay in between. The CDR3 nucleotides are TGTGCCAGCAGCTTAGTCTTTATGGGGACCTCCCCGGGGCAGCCCCAGCATTTT. Translating it yields CASSLVFMGTSPGQPQHF.

J is TRBJ2-1 and V is TRBV7-2, with 9 bases aligning to TRBD1. V shed 1 base and J 9 bases; nucleotides not matched to a gene: 10. The CDR3 contains 16 residues. CDR1 and CDR2 (germline): SGHTA, FQGNSA. CDR3 in DNA: TGTGCCAGCAGCTTAGTCGGACAGGGGCTTCGTAGTGAGCAGTTCTTC. This sequence encodes CASSLVGQGLRSEQFF.

This chain connects TRBV10-2 to TRBJ2-7; D is unresolved. Germline V CDR1 and CDR2: WSHSY, SAAADI. This CDR3 is built from 13 residues. The V and J ends lost 5 bases and 6 bases respectively, with 14 bases between them. CDR3 sequence reads: CASSTLPLGEQYF. CDR3 coding DNA: TGCGCCAGCAGTACACTACCACTGGGCGAGCAGTACTTC.

The rearrangement joins TRBV4-3 to TRBJ2-2, with D perhaps TRBD2 (6 bases). V lost 1 base to trimming and J lost 4 bases, with 7 bases between them. Germline CDR1 LGHNA, CDR2 YSLEER. The CDR3 spans 14 residues. DNA for the CDR3: TGCGCCAGCAGCCAAGTGGGGGGCACCGGGGAGCTGTTTTTT. Its translation: CASSQVGGTGELFF.

This clone was found once. V usage is TRBV5-5 and J usage is TRBJ2-7, with a possible D match to TRBD1 (5 bases). The CDR3 has 14 residues. In germline, CDR1 is SGHKS, CDR2 YYEKEE (reference sequence). Between the trimmed V and J ends, which lost 7 bases and 2 bases, there was a span of 16 bases. The CDR3 loop is CASSTPTGTYEQYF. The CDR3 coding sequence is TGTGCCAGCTCAACCCCAACAGGAACCTACGAGCAGTACTTC.

This chain joins TRBV18 and TRBJ1-2, with 7 nucleotides matching TRBD1. J gave up 1 base and V 3 bases, and 2 bases lay outside the gene matches. This CDR3 has 14 residues. Germline CDR1 is KGHSH and CDR2 is LQKENI. The CDR3 protein is CASSPDRSNYGYTF. The CDR3 DNA reads as TGTGCCAGCTCACCGGACAGGAGTAACTATGGCTACACCTTC.

This chain links TRBV7-9 with TRBJ2-7; weak D call: TRBD1 (5 bases). Trimming pared 5 bases from V and 1 base from J, leaving 12 bases between. Germline CDR1 SEHNR, CDR2 FQNEAQ (reference sequence). The CDR3 is 14 residues long. This chain's CDR3 is CASSALTASYEQYF. As DNA, the CDR3 is TGTGCCAGCAGCGCATTGACAGCGTCCTACGAGCAGTACTTC.

The chain links TRBV18 to TRBJ2-3; D ambiguous. The CDR3 length is 15 residues. Germline CDR1 is KGHSH and CDR2 is LQKENI. The V end lost 6 bases, the J end lost 1 base, and 14 bases lay between the germline ends. In DNA, the CDR3 is TGTGCCAGCTCCCAGAAGAGCGTCGGCACAGATACGCAGTATTTT. Encoded protein: CASSQKSVGTDTQYF.

This chain joins TRBV19 and TRBJ1-4, with a tentative D call TRBD1 (5 bases). The CDR3 has 15 residues. Germline V gene lookup returns CDR1 LNHDA and CDR2 SQIVND (reference sequence). V was shortened by 7 bases and J by 7 bases, with 19 bases between the two germline ends. DNA of the CDR3: TGTGCCAGTACCAACTGGGGGAGGGCGGCTGAAAAACTGTTTTTT. It encodes CASTNWGRAAEKLFF.

This chain connects TRBV5-4 to TRBJ2-7; D may be TRBD1 (5 bases). The V end lost 1 base, the J end lost 0 bases, and 8 bases lay between the germline ends. The CDR3 runs to 14 residues. Germline CDR1 SGHNT, CDR2 YYREEE (reference sequence). CDR3 nucleotides: TGTGCCAGCAGCTTGATGGACAACTCCTACGAGCAGTACTTC. Translation: CASSLMDNSYEQYF. The variable domain in full, completed from reference TRBV5-4 and TRBJ2-7, reads ETGVTQSPTHLIKTRGQQVTLRCSSQSGHNTVSWYQQALGQGPQFIFQYYREEENGRGNFPPRFSGLQFPNYSSELNVNALELDDSALYLCASSLMDNSYEQYFGPGTRLTVT.

This chain links TRBV5-5 with TRBJ2-7; 8 nucleotides align to TRBD1. The V segment lost 5 bases and the J segment 3 bases; nucleotides outside the gene matches: 4. The germline V gene has CDR1 SGHKS and CDR2 YYEKEE (reference sequence). CDR3 length: 13 amino acids. The CDR3 DNA follows: TGTGCCAGCAGGTCCGGACAGGGCTACGAGCAGTACTTC. Amino acid sequence: CASRSGQGYEQYF.

This rearrangement joins TRBV5-1 to TRBJ2-1, with 10 nucleotides matching TRBD2. Per germline, CDR1 SGHRS and CDR2 YFSETQ. V dropped 0 bases and J dropped 9; count of bases not matched to a gene: 6. The CDR3 extends over 15 amino acids. DNA of the CDR3: TGCGCCAGCAGCTTGGGGCTAGCGGGAGAAGGTGAGCAGTTCTTC. It is translated as CASSLGLAGEGEQFF.

This clone was observed a single time. The chain links TRBV27 to TRBJ2-1, with 10 bases matching TRBD2. The germline gives CDR1 MNHEY, CDR2 SMNVEV (reference sequence). J lost 1 base, V lost 8 bases, and 17 bases had no gene match. This CDR3 is built from 19 residues. The chain's CDR3 is CASAFSVASGRVSYNEQFF. Written as DNA, the CDR3 is TGTGCCAGCGCCTTCTCGGTGGCTAGCGGGAGAGTGTCCTACAATGAGCAGTTCTTC.

This chain connects TRBV7-6 to TRBJ2-5, with 13 positions matching TRBD2. The J segment lost 5 bases and the V segment lost 4 bases, leaving 7 bases of the junction unmatched. Germline assignment: CDR1 SGHVS and CDR2 FNYEAQ. The CDR3 loop spans 16 amino acids. In DNA, the CDR3 is TGTGCCAGCAGCTACGGGACTAGCGGGGACGGGGAGACCCAGTACTTC. Encoded protein: CASSYGTSGDGETQYF.

The CDR3 DNA follows: TGTGCCAGCAGCTTCTTACTCGCCGCGGGCTCCTACAATGAGCAGTTCTTC. Translating gives CASSFLLAAGSYNEQFF. This chain links TRBV7-9 with TRBJ2-1; tentative D call: TRBD2 (5 bases). In germline, CDR1 is SEHNR, CDR2 FQNEAQ (reference sequence). Trimming pared 3 bases from V and 0 bases from J, leaving 15 bases between. The CDR3 length is 17 residues.

This chain joins TRBV18 and TRBJ2-5; no reliable D call. The CDR3 has 13 amino acids. Germline V lookup: CDR1 KGHSH, CDR2 LQKENI. The ends were cut back, 0 bases at V and 2 bases at J, with 4 bases in the middle. CDR3 sequence: CASSPPGQETQYF. The DNA for the CDR3 is TGTGCCAGCTCACCACCAGGGCAAGAGACCCAGTACTTC.

CDR3 protein: CASNRLAGGNEQFF. The CDR3 DNA sequence: TGTGCCAGCAATCGACTAGCGGGAGGCAATGAGCAGTTCTTC. The chain employs TRBV11-2 and TRBJ2-1; TRBD2 matches 13 bases. Germline trimming cut 7 bases from V and 6 bases from J; bases unmatched to any gene: 3. This CDR3 region has 14 residues. The germline gives CDR1 SGHAT, CDR2 FQNNGV.

The chain has TRBV10-3 and TRBJ1-2; D is uncertain. This CDR3 has 12 residues. Per germline, CDR1 ENHRY and CDR2 SYGVKD. V lost 10 bases and J lost 0, with 9 bases in between. CDR3 sequence (DNA): TGTGCCACACAGAATGCTAACTATGGCTACACCTTC. Amino acids: CATQNANYGYTF.